This TCR beta chain was found in a study of OX40 agonist ivuxolimab in advanced cancers. Across the whole study: Three dose-escalation patients had partial responses: one with hepatocellular carcinoma and two with cutaneous melanoma. Study conclusions and caveats: More expanded clones were found, on average, in CD8+ than in CD4+ T cells.

The data were produced by immunoSEQ multiplex PCR, yet TCRdb's version contains in-frame clones alone and is incomplete. This sample has under 75,000 clones, with 80% to 90% found just once. This CDR3 is 12 amino acids long. The V gene's germline CDR1 is LNHDA and CDR2 SQIVND (reference sequence). Deletions cut 7 bases from V and 6 bases from J, with 10 bases between. Notes on this clone: What it recognizes is unknown.

This sample comprised CD4+ or CD8+ T cells sorted from blood, obtained in a trial of the OX40 agonist ivuxolimab. This chain joins TRBV19 and TRBJ1-3; no clear D. The source is an adult with an advanced solid tumor such as melanoma, head and neck, liver or kidney cancer. In nucleotides, the CDR3 is TGTGCCAGTACCCTTAGGGAAAACACCATATATTTT. Protein sequence: CASTLRENTIYF. Full variable domain (rest looked up from reference TRBV19 and TRBJ1-3): DGGITQSPKYLFRKEGQNVTLSCEQNLNHDAMYWYRQDPGQGLRLIYYSQIVNDFQKGDIAEGYSVSREKKESFPLTVTSAQKNPTAFYLCASTLRENTIYFGEGSWLTVV.